The rows below give T cell receptor beta chains drawn from one sample of a study of cytotoxic CD8 clonotypes in ibrutinib-treated CLL. This table comes from immunoSEQ multiplex PCR, and its TCRdb copy is limited to in-frame clones, with some not included. The data hold roughly 220,000 clones, with 70% to 75% observed a single time. The specimen comprised PBMCs, sampled after 12 months of ibrutinib treatment. The receptors here all came from a human donor with chronic lymphocytic leukemia. The conserved cysteine and the conserved F or W are not part of the CDR3 here. Fields, in order: V gene, D gene, J gene, CDR3 protein. D genes are given only for firm matches.

v_gene: TRBV6-6
d_gene: -
j_gene: TRBJ1-1
CDR3aa: ASRVGNTEAF

v_gene: TRBV18
d_gene: -
j_gene: TRBJ2-3
CDR3aa: ASSPPPQGWSTDTQY

v_gene: TRBV9
d_gene: TRBD1
j_gene: TRBJ1-2
CDR3aa: ASSPGTGYTNYGYT

v_gene: TRBV5-1
d_gene: TRBD2
j_gene: TRBJ2-5
CDR3aa: ASSLVAGAGKTQY

v_gene: TRBV10-3
d_gene: -
j_gene: TRBJ1-2
CDR3aa: AIRPPLEGYT

v_gene: TRBV19
d_gene: TRBD2
j_gene: TRBJ2-7
CDR3aa: ASRRVAGVYEQY

v_gene: TRBV13
d_gene: TRBD1
j_gene: TRBJ1-4
CDR3aa: ASSSRDSWNEKLF

v_gene: TRBV11-2
d_gene: -
j_gene: TRBJ2-3
CDR3aa: ASSFNGVETDTQY

v_gene: TRBV18
d_gene: -
j_gene: TRBJ2-7
CDR3aa: ASSPLARGDEQY

v_gene: TRBV7-9
d_gene: -
j_gene: TRBJ2-7
CDR3aa: ASEGYSYEQY

v_gene: TRBV2
d_gene: TRBD1
j_gene: TRBJ1-5
CDR3aa: ASLGQGRNQPQH

v_gene: TRBV11-2
d_gene: TRBD1
j_gene: TRBJ2-6
CDR3aa: ASSSTGGGLLPPVLT

v_gene: TRBV7-2
d_gene: TRBD1
j_gene: TRBJ1-1
CDR3aa: ASNADRALNTEAF

v_gene: TRBV6-6
d_gene: -
j_gene: TRBJ2-7
CDR3aa: ASSPRPSYEQY

v_gene: TRBV7-3
d_gene: -
j_gene: TRBJ2-1
CDR3aa: ASSLGLGRWEQF

v_gene: TRBV6-5
d_gene: -
j_gene: TRBJ1-3
CDR3aa: ASSVDIQPGNTIY

v_gene: TRBV7-9
d_gene: -
j_gene: TRBJ2-7
CDR3aa: ASSFTALALPEQY

v_gene: TRBV7-2
d_gene: TRBD1
j_gene: TRBJ2-7
CDR3aa: ASSRGTGRDEQY

v_gene: TRBV7-2
d_gene: -
j_gene: TRBJ1-2
CDR3aa: ASTRGSPGYT

v_gene: TRBV30
d_gene: TRBD2
j_gene: TRBJ2-1
CDR3aa: AWSVLAGYNEQF

v_gene: TRBV7-3
d_gene: TRBD2
j_gene: TRBJ2-1
CDR3aa: ASSPPTSGTLREHEQF

v_gene: TRBV13
d_gene: -
j_gene: TRBJ2-5
CDR3aa: ASRLRGVQETQY

v_gene: TRBV12-5
d_gene: -
j_gene: TRBJ2-5
CDR3aa: ASALGSETQY

v_gene: TRBV6-5
d_gene: -
j_gene: TRBJ1-3
CDR3aa: ASTNGGVGNTIY

v_gene: TRBV7-9
d_gene: -
j_gene: TRBJ2-4
CDR3aa: ASSLNGRVQY

v_gene: TRBV9
d_gene: TRBD1
j_gene: TRBJ2-2
CDR3aa: ASSVDISPGTGGGGELF

v_gene: TRBV5-3
d_gene: TRBD1
j_gene: TRBJ2-7
CDR3aa: ARRTGSYEQY

v_gene: TRBV27
d_gene: TRBD1
j_gene: TRBJ1-4
CDR3aa: ASKTGGYPSEKLF

v_gene: TRBV4-1
d_gene: -
j_gene: TRBJ1-2
CDR3aa: ASSQDQFGTTLQFYGYT

v_gene: TRBV7-2
d_gene: -
j_gene: TRBJ1-3
CDR3aa: ASSLVSGTTGNTIY

v_gene: TRBV14
d_gene: TRBD1
j_gene: TRBJ1-1
CDR3aa: ASSPQWWTGETEAF

v_gene: TRBV6-5
d_gene: -
j_gene: TRBJ2-7
CDR3aa: ASSPRDAYEQY